These 31 T cell receptor beta chains came from one sample sequenced in a study of T cell repertoires in cytomegalovirus infection. From the reads, TCRdb called clonotypes with MiXCR, one entry per CDR3 protein. The table includes about 700,000 distinct CDR3 sequences, 33% detected once. Their antigens are not known. Sample: cultured PBMCs, taken from culture after CMV antigen stimulation. Receptors originate from a human donor in good health (CMV status not recorded). Some clones in this sample may be carry-over from other donors' samples.

The V gene is TRBV6-2 or TRBV6-3, the J gene TRBJ2-1; D remains unclear. This CDR3 is 13 amino acids long. Germline values: CDR1 MNHEY, CDR2 SVGEGT. V lost 6 bases and J lost 8, with 14 bases in between. Here the CDR3 reads CASSRPGRDEQFF. CDR3 DNA: TGTGCCAGCAGCCGTCCAGGCCGAGATGAGCAGTTCTTC.

Only a few counts were recorded for this clonotype. The rearrangement uses TRBV24-1 and TRBJ2-1, with D tentatively TRBD2 (5 bases). Trimming shortened V by 0 bases and J by 5 bases, and 7 bases separated the two germline ends. CDR3 length equals 14 residues. CDR1 KGHDR and CDR2 SFDVKD come from the germline V gene. This CDR3 is CATSDLRGNNEQFF. DNA of the CDR3: TGTGCCACCAGTGATTTGCGAGGGAACAATGAGCAGTTCTTC.

The chain recombines TRBV10-3 with TRBJ1-2; TRBD1 matches at 9 bases. Per germline, CDR1 ENHRY and CDR2 SYGVKD. This CDR3 has 14 amino acids. V trimming: 10 bases; J trimming: 5 bases; junction bases outside the gene matches: 11. CDR3 nucleotides: TGTGCCACAATCCCCACCGGACAGGGGTATGGCTACACCTTC. Translating gives CATIPTGQGYGYTF.

V gene TRBV5-1 combines with J gene TRBJ2-7; D uncertain. V was trimmed by 4 bases and J by 0 bases, leaving 11 bases between them. Germline V gene data show CDR1 as SGHRS and CDR2 as YFSETQ. The CDR3 contains 14 residues. For the CDR3, the DNA is TGCGCCAGCAGCATACAATCCAGCTCCTACGAGCAGTACTTC. It specifies CASSIQSSSYEQYF.

The chain employs TRBV24-1 and TRBJ2-4; D uncertain. Trimming shortened V by 3 bases and J by 0 bases, and 17 bases separated the two germline ends. Germline-derived CDR1 and CDR2 are KGHDR and SFDVKD. The CDR3 has 18 amino acids. Here the CDR3 DNA reads TGTGCCACCAGTGATCCCGGTTCCGACAAACTAGCCAAAAACATTCAGTACTTC. Residues: CATSDPGSDKLAKNIQYF.

The sample holds a few counts of this clonotype. The chain has TRBV27 and TRBJ1-2, with unresolved D. V was cut by 3 bases and J by 3 bases, with 11 bases left in between. The CDR3 loop spans 14 amino acids. Germline CDR1 reads MNHEY; CDR2 reads SMNVEV (reference sequence). This chain's CDR3 is CASSFGGGYYGYTF. Here the CDR3 DNA reads TGTGCCAGCAGTTTCGGCGGCGGGTACTATGGCTACACCTTC.

The chain carries TRBV19 and TRBJ1-5; D may be TRBD1 (5 bases). Trimming took off 3 bases at V and 3 bases at J, with 18 bases between the two ends. This CDR3 contains 17 residues. Germline lookup yields CDR1 LNHDA and CDR2 SQIVND (reference sequence). The CDR3 sequence is CASSIIGGRRANQPQHF. CDR3 sequence (DNA): TGTGCCAGTAGTATCATCGGCGGGCGCAGGGCCAATCAGCCCCAGCATTTT.

The chain joins TRBV7-9 to TRBJ1-4; possibly TRBD1 for D (6 bases). The CDR3 contains 15 residues. V lost 5 bases and J 0 bases, leaving 10 bases between the germline ends. Per the germline V gene, CDR1 is SEHNR and CDR2 is FQNEAQ (reference sequence). The CDR3 sequence is CASSRTETTNEKLFF. CDR3 DNA sequence: TGTGCCAGCAGCAGGACAGAAACAACTAATGAAAAACTGTTTTTT.

This clonotype was seen at least ten times. The junction and the germline gene differ at one end; a read error may be behind it. V usage is TRBV7-8 and J usage is TRBJ2-5, with TRBD2 identical over 11 bases. Germline CDR1 is SGHVS and CDR2 is FQNEAQ. The CDR3 length is 15 residues. The CDR3: CASGFSGGGTETQYF. The CDR3 DNA sequence: TGTGCCAGCGGCTTTAGCGGGGGGGGGACGGAGACCCAGTACTTC.

There are a few counts of this clonotype. The chain recombines TRBV30 with TRBJ2-3; 15 nucleotides agree with TRBD2. With 4 bases clipped from V and 2 bases from J, the junction kept 13 bases outside the gene matches. Germline V lookup: CDR1 GTSNPN, CDR2 SVGIG (reference sequence). This CDR3 has 19 amino acids. The chain's CDR3 is CAWTKGWGLAGGDTDTQYF. As DNA, the CDR3 is TGTGCCTGGACCAAGGGATGGGGACTAGCGGGAGGCGACACAGATACGCAGTATTTT.

The gene calls are TRBV5-1 and TRBJ2-7, with a weak D call TRBD1 (6 bases). Germline V gene lookup returns CDR1 SGHRS and CDR2 YFSETQ. Trimming cost V 0 bases and J 2 bases, with 12 bases left between them. CDR3 size: 15 residues. The CDR3 coding sequence is TGCGCCAGCAGCTTGGCGGTACAGGGAACCTACGAGCAGTACTTC. Translating it yields CASSLAVQGTYEQYF.

This chain links TRBV13 with TRBJ2-5; D not resolved. Germline CDR1 PRHDT, CDR2 FYEKMQ (reference sequence). With 5 bases removed from V and 5 bases from J, the gap between germline ends came to 15 bases. The CDR3 has 14 residues. The CDR3 nucleotides read TGTGCCAGCAGCCGCCCCCCCCAGGTGGAGACCCAGTACTTC. Amino acid sequence: CASSRPPQVETQYF. The full variable domain, its missing parts supplied by reference TRBV13 and TRBJ2-5, is AAGVIQSPRHLIKEKRETATLKCYPIPRHDTVYWYQQGPGQDPQFLISFYEKMQSDKGSIPDRFSAQQFSDYHSELNMSSLELGDSALYFCASSRPPQVETQYFGPGTRLLVL.

The chain combines TRBV18 with TRBJ1-6; D gene unclear. V shed 3 bases and J shed 8 bases, with 20 bases lying between them. The CDR3 is 17 amino acids. Looked up from germline, CDR1 is KGHSH and CDR2 is LQKENI. The CDR3 loop reads CASSPSTFRGRDSPLHF. Written as DNA, the CDR3 is TGTGCCAGCTCACCCTCCACGTTCCGGGGTCGGGATTCACCCCTCCACTTT.

This clonotype was observed a handful of times. This chain joins TRBV9 and TRBJ2-3; D remains unclear. This CDR3 has 14 residues. The V gene lost 0 bases and the J gene lost 0 bases, with 5 bases spanning the gap. The V gene's germline CDR1 is SGDLS and CDR2 YYNGEE. The CDR3 bases are TGTGCCAGCAGCGTAGTTGGCAGCACAGATACGCAGTATTTT. Its protein product is CASSVVGSTDTQYF.

V gene TRBV24-1 combines with J gene TRBJ1-5; TRBD1 is a possible D gene (6 bases). The CDR3 spans 16 residues. Trimming shortened V by 4 bases and J by 2 bases, and 14 bases separated the two germline ends. Germline-derived CDR1 and CDR2 are KGHDR and SFDVKD. This CDR3 is CATSDPRAGGNQPQHF. For the CDR3, the DNA is TGTGCCACCAGTGACCCGAGAGCAGGGGGCAATCAGCCCCAGCATTTT.

This clonotype has just a few counts. The rearrangement links TRBV20-1 to TRBJ2-3; D is unresolved. The V end was cut by 0 bases, the J end by 6 bases, with 7 bases between. The CDR3 runs 12 residues. Germline lookup yields CDR1 DFQATT and CDR2 SNEGSKA (reference sequence). The CDR3 region has the DNA TGCAGTGCTAGAGAGGGCATTGATACGCAGTATTTT. Translating it yields CSAREGIDTQYF.

About this clonotype: A much larger clone lies a single base off, so this may be a read error. This chain uses TRBV7-2 with TRBJ2-5; maybe TRBD2 (7 bases). The CDR3 covers 15 residues. Germline CDR1 is SGHTA and CDR2 is FQGNSA. The V gene lost 0 bases and the J gene lost 9 bases, with 17 bases spanning the gap. The CDR3 spells CASSLAGGAQEAQYF. For the CDR3, the DNA is TGTGCCAGCAGCTTAGCGGGGGGGGCGCAGGAGGCCCAGTACTTC.

Only a few counts were recorded for this clonotype. This chain uses TRBV19 with TRBJ2-2, with D possibly TRBD1 on 6 matching bases. The CDR3 sequence is 13 residues long. V lost 10 bases to trimming and J lost 5 bases, with 14 bases between them. The germline gives CDR1 LNHDA, CDR2 SQIVND (reference sequence). The DNA of the CDR3 is TGTGCCACCCCCAGGGGTAGGACCGGGGAGCTGTTTTTT. This translates into CATPRGRTGELFF.

The genes are TRBV5-1 and TRBJ1-1, with D maybe TRBD1 (5 bases). CDR1 is SGHRS, CDR2 YFSETQ, per germline. The CDR3 length is 13 residues. V lost 4 bases, J lost 1 base, and 8 bases lay in between. CDR3 DNA sequence: TGCGCCAGCAGCCATCAGGGGAACACTGAAGCTTTCTTT. Its translation: CASSHQGNTEAFF.

The chain uses TRBV18 and TRBJ2-6; TRBD1 matches 8 bases. V was pared by 3 bases and J by 4 bases, with 5 bases of the junction left unmatched. This CDR3 region has 16 residues. The germline CDR1 and CDR2 sequences are KGHSH and LQKENI. For the CDR3, the DNA is TGTGCCAGCTCACCCGAGACAGGGGCCGGGGCCAACGTCCTGACTTTC. Amino acid sequence: CASSPETGAGANVLTF. Using reference TRBV18 and TRBJ2-6 for the parts outside the CDR3, the full variable domain is NAGVMQNPRHLVRRRGQEARLRCSPMKGHSHVYWYRQLPEEGLKFMVYLQKENIIDESGMPKERFSAEFPKEGPSILRIQQVVRGDSAAYFCASSPETGAGANVLTFGAGSRLTVL.

Here the CDR3 reads CASSAVRTTDTQYF. DNA of the CDR3: TGTGCCAGCAGTGCAGTACGAACCACAGATACGCAGTATTTT. The chain uses TRBV2 and TRBJ2-3, with D unresolved. This CDR3 has 14 amino acids. The V gene lost 4 bases and the J gene lost 2 bases, with 10 bases spanning the gap. Germline CDR1 and CDR2: SNHLY and FYNNEI. The full variable domain, with the rest looked up from reference TRBV2 and TRBJ2-3, is EPEVTQTPSHQVTQMGQEVILRCVPISNHLYFYWYRQILGQKVEFLVSFYNNEISEKSEIFDDQFSVERPDGSNFTLKIRSTKLEDSAMYFCASSAVRTTDTQYFGPGTRLTVL.

The chain employs TRBV2 and TRBJ1-2; maybe TRBD1 (6 bases). The germline V gene has CDR1 SNHLY and CDR2 FYNNEI. V was cut by 4 bases and J by 6 bases, with 18 bases left in between. CDR3 length equals 15 residues. CDR3 sequence reads: CASSGRTAKGDGYTF. In DNA, the CDR3 is TGTGCCAGCAGTGGGAGGACCGCGAAGGGGGATGGCTACACCTTC.

The chain joins TRBV6-4 to TRBJ2-3; a weak D match, TRBD2 (6 bases). V was trimmed by 5 bases and J by 10 bases, leaving 16 bases between them. Germline loops: CDR1 MRHNA, CDR2 SNTAGT. CDR3 length equals 13 residues. The CDR3 reads CASSQASGTSQYF. CDR3 sequence (DNA): TGTGCCAGCAGTCAAGCGAGTGGGACTTCGCAGTATTTT.

The rearrangement uses TRBV29-1 and TRBJ2-6; D is undetermined. There are 13 residues in the CDR3. Trimming took 5 bases from V and 0 from J, leaving 5 bases between them. CDR1 SQVTM and CDR2 ANQGSEA come from the germline V gene. For the CDR3, the DNA is TGCAGCGTTCATAGCTCTGGGGCCAACGTCCTGACTTTC. This encodes CSVHSSGANVLTF.

The chain couples TRBV5-4 to TRBJ1-4; the match to TRBD1 covers 10 bases. This CDR3 comprises 17 residues. J gave up 1 base and V 3 bases, and 6 bases lay outside the gene matches. From germline, CDR1 is SGHNT and CDR2 YYREEE (reference sequence). The CDR3 coding sequence is TGTGCCAGCAGCTCCGGGACAGGGGCACGAACTAATGAAAAACTGTTTTTT. This sequence encodes CASSSGTGARTNEKLFF.

The chain recombines TRBV7-2 with TRBJ2-1, with 7 bases aligning to TRBD1. Germline loops: CDR1 SGHTA, CDR2 FQGNSA. The length of the CDR3 is 14 residues. V lost 6 bases and J lost 1; bases outside the gene matches: 3. The DNA for the CDR3 is TGTGCCAGCAGTCCGACAGGGTCCTACAATGAGCAGTTCTTC. It yields the protein CASSPTGSYNEQFF.

V and J are TRBV2 and TRBJ2-7, with 8 nucleotides matching TRBD1. The junction had 14 bases not matched to a gene; V was cut back by 6 bases and J by 4 bases. The CDR3 extends over 16 amino acids. CDR1 and CDR2 from the germline V gene are SNHLY and FYNNEI. The CDR3, as DNA: TGTGCCAGCAGACCCACGCGGGGCAGGGGGCAGTACGAGCAGTACTTC. This translates into CASRPTRGRGQYEQYF. The complete variable domain, with remaining parts taken from reference TRBV2 and TRBJ2-7, reads EPEVTQTPSHQVTQMGQEVILRCVPISNHLYFYWYRQILGQKVEFLVSFYNNEISEKSEIFDDQFSVERPDGSNFTLKIRSTKLEDSAMYFCASRPTRGRGQYEQYFGPGTRLTVT.

This chain joins TRBV9 and TRBJ2-3; D is ambiguous. The germline V gene has CDR1 SGDLS and CDR2 YYNGEE. The CDR3 sequence is 16 residues long. The V end was cut by 0 bases, the J end by 2 bases, with 13 bases between. DNA of the CDR3: TGTGCCAGCAGCGTAGGGCGCCCCGACAACACAGATACGCAGTATTTT. Translating gives CASSVGRPDNTDTQYF.

The J gene is TRBJ1-1, the V gene TRBV2, with D possibly being TRBD1 (6 bases). CDR3 length: 13 residues. V lost 8 bases and J lost 3, with 13 bases in between. Germline CDR1 reads SNHLY; CDR2 reads FYNNEI. CDR3 amino acids: CASLGGEDTEAFF. DNA for the CDR3: TGTGCCAGCTTAGGGGGGGAGGACACTGAAGCTTTCTTT.

The rearrangement links TRBV19 to TRBJ2-1, with D perhaps assigned TRBD1 or TRBD2 (5 bases each). V was pared by 10 bases and J by 9 bases, with 13 bases between. The germline gives CDR1 LNHDA, CDR2 SQIVND (reference sequence). The CDR3 is 11 amino acids. The CDR3 is CATGGGTEQFF. CDR3 DNA: TGTGCCACCGGTGGGGGTACTGAGCAGTTCTTC.

The chain combines TRBV5-1 with TRBJ2-5, with a tentative D call TRBD2 (5 bases). V was trimmed by 0 bases and J by 0 bases, leaving 9 bases between them. Germline V gene data show CDR1 as SGHRS and CDR2 as YFSETQ. This CDR3 has 15 amino acids. The CDR3 spells CASSLEGLYQETQYF. The CDR3, as DNA: TGCGCCAGCAGCTTGGAAGGACTGTACCAAGAGACCCAGTACTTC.